The 27 T cell receptor beta chains presented below share a single source sample, sequenced in a study of monozygotic twins with inflammatory bowel disease. TCRdb reanalyzed the 5' RACE reads, giving one entry per CDR3 protein sequence and no DNA. The data show some 170,000 distinct CDR3 sequences, and the top ten clones hold around 7.2%. Sequences were obtained from blood. The receptors originated from a human donor with ulcerative colitis or Crohn's disease, or a healthy co-twin of an affected twin (not recorded which).

The rearrangement links TRBV28 to TRBJ2-4; TCRdb indicates TRBD1, and absent DNA this call remains unverified. The CDR3 is made up of 15 amino acids. The V gene's germline CDR1 is MDHEN and CDR2 SYDVKM. CDR3 in amino acids: CASSKLGGAKNIQYF.

The chain recombines TRBV6-2 or TRBV6-3 with TRBJ1-2; TCRdb gives TRBD1 as the D gene, but with no DNA this cannot be confirmed. This CDR3 spans 13 amino acids. The V gene's germline CDR1 is MNHEY and CDR2 SVGEGT. This CDR3 reads CATLGKDNYGYTF.

The chain links TRBV29-1 to TRBJ1-2; TCRdb names TRBD1, which stays unverified in the absence of DNA. The germline CDR1 and CDR2 sequences are SQVTM and ANQGSEA. This CDR3 has 11 amino acids. The CDR3 spells CSGREGSGYTF.

This chain joins TRBV12-3 or TRBV12-4 and TRBJ1-2. This CDR3 comprises 13 residues. CDR3 amino acids: CASSTGLGDGYTF.

The chain's CDR3 is CASSFGVRNTEAFF. This chain links TRBV7-9 with TRBJ1-1. Germline V gives CDR1 SEHNR, CDR2 FQNEAQ (reference sequence). The CDR3 is 14 residues long.

This CDR3 reads CASSPEVRSYEQYF. The V and J genes are TRBV4-3 and TRBJ2-7; TCRdb outputs TRBD2, but without DNA this stays unchecked. Germline lookup yields CDR1 LGHNA and CDR2 YSLEER. This CDR3 has 14 amino acids.

This rearrangement joins TRBV20-1 to TRBJ1-2. The CDR3 totals 12 residues. Per germline, CDR1 DFQATT and CDR2 SNEGSKA (reference sequence). CDR3 sequence reads: CSANHGRDGYTF.

The chain combines TRBV6-2 or TRBV6-3 with TRBJ2-2; without DNA, the TCRdb call of TRBD1 cannot be checked. The CDR3 totals 21 residues. The germline V gene has CDR1 MNHEY and CDR2 SVGEGT. The CDR3 here is CASSYTPGTETRTGNTGELFF.

The rearrangement joins TRBV20-1 to TRBJ2-4; the TRBD2 assignment by TCRdb is unverifiable without DNA. Germline CDR1 and CDR2: DFQATT and SNEGSKA (reference sequence). This CDR3 region has 15 residues. Here the CDR3 reads CSPGLAGGIGFIQYF.

The V call is TRBV9, the J call TRBJ1-1. The CDR3 is 12 residues long. The germline V gene encodes CDR1 SGDLS and CDR2 YYNGEE. The CDR3 spells CASSPSISGAFF.

This chain uses TRBV25-1 with TRBJ1-2; the D gene TCRdb calls, TRBD1, cannot be checked with no DNA. Germline values: CDR1 MGHDK, CDR2 SYGVNS. The CDR3 extends over 18 amino acids. CDR3 sequence: CASSESPAQGNLFYGYTF.

The chain carries TRBV6-1 and TRBJ1-2; the D call of TRBD1 rests on TCRdb alone, since no DNA is present to check it. CDR3 length: 14 amino acids. The germline gives CDR1 MNHNS, CDR2 SASEGT. The chain's CDR3 is CASSEGQGADGYTF.

The chain joins TRBV7-9 to TRBJ2-1; TCRdb's D call, TRBD1, is unchecked because there is no DNA. Germline V gene lookup returns CDR1 SEHNR and CDR2 FQNEAQ (reference sequence). CDR3 length equals 14 residues. The chain's CDR3 is CASSASSTRGEQFF.

This chain uses TRBV27 with TRBJ1-2; TCRdb's D call of TRBD1 is untestable without DNA. This CDR3 is built from 16 residues. Germline-derived CDR1 and CDR2 are MNHEY and SMNVEV (reference sequence). CDR3 protein: CASSSLGTGGFYGYTF.

The genes are TRBV5-1 and TRBJ2-1; checking the TCRdb D call of TRBD1 is not possible without DNA. Germline V gene sequence: CDR1 SGHRS, CDR2 YFSETQ. The CDR3 totals 15 residues. The CDR3 here is CASSPRDSAYNEQFF.

V is TRBV27 and J is TRBJ2-7; TCRdb's D call, TRBD1, is unchecked because there is no DNA. The CDR3 covers 16 residues. Germline lookup yields CDR1 MNHEY and CDR2 SMNVEV (reference sequence). CDR3 sequence: CASSLSGQGRSYEQYF.

The V and J genes are TRBV27 and TRBJ2-7; as DNA is missing, the TRBD2 call by TCRdb cannot be tested. This CDR3 has 14 amino acids. The germline CDR1 and CDR2 sequences are MNHEY and SMNVEV (reference sequence). CDR3 sequence: CASSLSWTSSEQYF.

The chain has TRBV29-1 and TRBJ2-6. This CDR3 spans 14 amino acids. Looked up from germline, CDR1 is SQVTM and CDR2 is ANQGSEA. Here the CDR3 reads CSVKASSGANVLTF.

The gene calls are TRBV3-1 and TRBJ1-1; the TRBD1 assignment by TCRdb is unverifiable without DNA. Germline V gene sequence: CDR1 LGHDT, CDR2 YNNKEL (reference sequence). The CDR3 contains 16 residues. The CDR3 sequence: CASSQGGTGGLIEAFF.

This chain connects TRBV7-2 to TRBJ1-2; TCRdb returns TRBD1, unconfirmable since there is no DNA. CDR1 and CDR2 from the germline V gene are SGHTA and FQGNSA. The CDR3 totals 13 residues. CDR3 sequence: CASSSEGGGGYTF.

V usage is TRBV11-2 and J usage is TRBJ1-5; TCRdb calls TRBD1, which cannot be checked without DNA. Germline V gene lookup returns CDR1 SGHAT and CDR2 FQNNGV. The CDR3 covers 18 residues. The CDR3 sequence is CASSLGPWDSNSNQPQHF.

The chain links TRBV20-1 to TRBJ2-7. The CDR3 spans 11 residues. The V gene's germline CDR1 is DFQATT and CDR2 SNEGSKA (reference sequence). CDR3 sequence reads: CSARTSHEQYF.

The chain uses TRBV19 and TRBJ1-5; TCRdb indicates TRBD1, and absent DNA this call remains unverified. This CDR3 is 15 amino acids long. Looked up from germline, CDR1 is LNHDA and CDR2 is SQIVND (reference sequence). The CDR3 protein is CASSTGTGRYQPQHF.

CDR3 sequence reads: CASSLRRTQYF. The rearrangement joins TRBV7-3 to TRBJ2-5. Germline CDR1 SGHTA, CDR2 FQGTGA. The CDR3 runs to 11 residues.

This chain uses TRBV5-1 with TRBJ1-1. The CDR3 totals 15 residues. Germline V gene data show CDR1 as SGHRS and CDR2 as YFSETQ. This CDR3 reads CASSSAVREGTEAFF.

The V call is TRBV28, the J call TRBJ2-7; as DNA is missing, the TRBD2 call by TCRdb cannot be tested. In germline, CDR1 is MDHEN, CDR2 SYDVKM. The CDR3 covers 18 residues. The CDR3 sequence is CASPPHRGRQEYPHEQYF.

V usage is TRBV20-1 and J usage is TRBJ2-3; TCRdb gives TRBD2 as the D gene, but with no DNA this cannot be confirmed. The CDR3 has 11 amino acids. CDR1 is DFQATT, CDR2 SNEGSKA, per germline (reference sequence). CDR3: CSASRTDTQYF.